A few counts support the clone carrying this TCR beta chain. What it binds is unknown. The source of the sample is a study of T-cell reconstitution after alpha-beta-depleted transplantation in children. Preparation of the TCRbeta library used unique molecular identifiers. TCRdb passed the PCR reads through MiXCR, listing each CDR3 protein once. Here the sample spans around 300,000 distinct CDR3 sequences, around a tenth being singletons. General study points: T-cell numbers and diversity one year post-transplant derived largely from freshly generated T cells. Some patients owed their high day-60 TCRbeta diversity to surviving recipient T cells and thymic progenitors.

The CDR3 covers 14 residues. Trimming took 5 bases from V and 2 from J, leaving 7 bases between them. Germline V gene sequence: CDR1 LGHDT, CDR2 YNNKEL (reference sequence). The receptor was isolated from a boy under two years old with acute myeloid leukemia, due to receive a stem cell transplant. The sample here was PBMCs, taken before TCRalphabeta/CD19-depleted stem cell transplant. The chain combines TRBV3-1 with TRBJ2-6; D possibly corresponds to TRBD1 (5 bases). This CDR3 reads CASSTRAGANVLTF. CDR3 DNA sequence: TGTGCCAGCAGCACCAGGGCTGGGGCCAACGTCCTGACTTTC.